The T cell receptor (beta chain) under discussion was sequenced for a study of OX40 agonist ivuxolimab in advanced cancers. In terms of the full investigation: The costimulatory receptor OX40 (CD134) was targeted by ivuxolimab, a fully human IgG2 agonistic monoclonal antibody. Intravenous ivuxolimab was administered to patients every 2 weeks at six dose levels: 0.01, 0.1, 0.3, 1.5, 3 and 10 mg/kg. Of the roughly 54 dose-escalation patients, hepatocellular carcinoma was present in 19, melanoma in some 15, renal cell carcinoma in 9 and head and neck cancer in 9. In the dose-escalation cohort, more than 80% of patients were male, and the mean age was roughly 60 years with a range of about 23 to 79. Prior anti-PD-1, anti-PD-L1 or anti-CTLA-4 therapy was permitted, and checkpoint inhibitors had been received by roughly 40% of dose-escalation patients. Partial responses occurred in three dose-escalation patients: two with cutaneous melanoma and one with hepatocellular carcinoma. Peripheral TCRbeta sequencing aimed to test whether ivuxolimab altered TCR sequence diversity and caused clonal T-cell expansion. The paper reports the monotherapy dose-escalation portion (N ≈ 50 patients) of the phase I ivuxolimab trial.

Summary of the overall study and its limitations: At doses from 0.1 to 3.0 mg/kg, clonal expansion was seen in both CD4+ and CD8+ blood T cells between baseline and week 6. Low levels of normalized T-cell clonal expansion were also shown by some nonresponding patients. Which antigens the clonally expanded peripheral T cells were specific for was not determined. In partial responders in the 0.1-3.0 mg/kg groups, normalized peripheral clonal expansion was found to be among the lowest, especially among CD8+ T cells. After ivuxolimab, more expanded clones were found on average in CD8+ T cells than in CD4+ T cells.

As concerns this clone: The target of this receptor is not known. No base-level quality is on record; no much larger clone is a single base apart.

The trial excluded patients who had a history of autoimmune disease or were on systemic immunosuppression. Peripheral blood for TCR sequencing was collected from all dose cohorts at baseline, on cycle 4 day 1, and on cycle 7 day 1. Samples came from an open-label, multicenter, first-in-human phase I dose-escalation trial of ivuxolimab. Adults with locally advanced or metastatic melanoma, renal cell carcinoma, hepatocellular carcinoma or head and neck squamous cell carcinoma were enrolled in the trial. CD4+ and CD8+ T cells were sorted separately from peripheral blood before TCR sequencing. From the germline V gene (reference sequence), CDR1 is LNHNV and CDR2 is YYDKDF. V was cut back by 3 bases and J by 2 bases, leaving a gap of 0 bases between them. The CDR3 runs 11 amino acids, cysteine and phenylalanine included. Here the CDR3 DNA is all that survives: 33 bases in frame from base 1. For sequencing of the TCRbeta CDR3 region, genomic DNA was extracted from the sorted cells. TCRbeta CDR3 regions were sequenced using the immunoSEQ Assay. This is the immuneACCESS table as TCRdb keeps it, with only in-frame sequences that have V and J called. A part of the clones is gone; compared with another copy, unresolved V genes explain less than half, and the rest is unexplained. Within this sample are 81,000 or so clones, with under 95% of them counted one time only. The ten largest account for about 7.6% of the sample.

The sample consisted of CD4+ or CD8+ T cells sorted from blood, taken in a trial of the OX40 agonist ivuxolimab. The chain is encoded by TRBV15 joined to TRBJ2-3; the D gene is not confidently resolved. The TCR was taken from an adult with an advanced solid tumor such as melanoma, head and neck, liver or kidney cancer. CDR3 reads: CATSSTDTQYF. The nucleotide sequence is given as TGTGCCACCAGCAGCACAGATACGCAGTATTTT.